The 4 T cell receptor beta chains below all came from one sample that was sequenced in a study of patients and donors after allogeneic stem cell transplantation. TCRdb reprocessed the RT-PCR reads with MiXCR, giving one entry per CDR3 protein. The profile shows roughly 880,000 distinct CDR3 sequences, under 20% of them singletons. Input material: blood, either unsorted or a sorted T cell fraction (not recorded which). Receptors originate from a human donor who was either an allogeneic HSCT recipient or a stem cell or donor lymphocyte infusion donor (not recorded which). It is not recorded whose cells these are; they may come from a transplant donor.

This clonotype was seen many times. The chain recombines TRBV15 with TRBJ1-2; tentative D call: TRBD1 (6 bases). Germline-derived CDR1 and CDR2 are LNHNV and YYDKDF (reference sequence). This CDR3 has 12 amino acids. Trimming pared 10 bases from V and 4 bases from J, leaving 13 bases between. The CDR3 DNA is TGTGCCATTAAAGGACAGTCCTATGGCTACACCTTC. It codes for CAIKGQSYGYTF.

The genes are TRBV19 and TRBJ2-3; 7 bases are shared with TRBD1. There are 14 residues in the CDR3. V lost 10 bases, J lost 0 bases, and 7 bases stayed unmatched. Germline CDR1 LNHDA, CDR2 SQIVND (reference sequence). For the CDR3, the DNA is TGTGCCACCCGGACAGGACAGAGCACAGATACGCAGTATTTT. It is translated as CATRTGQSTDTQYF.

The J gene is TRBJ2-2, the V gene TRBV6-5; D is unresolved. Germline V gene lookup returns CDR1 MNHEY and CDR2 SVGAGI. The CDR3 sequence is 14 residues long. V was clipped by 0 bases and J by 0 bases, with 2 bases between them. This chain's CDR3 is CASSYSPNTGELFF. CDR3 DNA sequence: TGTGCCAGCAGTTACTCCCCGAACACCGGGGAGCTGTTTTTT.

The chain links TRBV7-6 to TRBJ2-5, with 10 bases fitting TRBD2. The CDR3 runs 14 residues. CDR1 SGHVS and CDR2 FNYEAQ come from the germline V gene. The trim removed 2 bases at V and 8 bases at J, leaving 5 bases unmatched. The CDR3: CASSLKREGSTQYF. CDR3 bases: TGTGCCAGCAGCTTAAAGCGGGAGGGATCAACCCAGTACTTC. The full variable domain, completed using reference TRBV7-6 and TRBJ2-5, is GAGVSQSPRYKVTKRGQDVALRCDPISGHVSLYWYRQALGQGPEFLTYFNYEAQQDKSGLPNDRFSAERPEGSISTLTIQRTEQRDSAMYRCASSLKREGSTQYFGPGTRLLVL.